This is a list of T cell receptor beta chains from one sample in a study of CD8 T cells in ankylosing spondylitis. TCRdb used MiXCR to reprocess the 5' RACE reads, holding one entry per CDR3 protein. The sample consists of hundreds of thousands of distinct CDR3 sequences, roughly a quarter of them appearing once. The sample consisted of blood, either unsorted or a sorted T cell fraction (not recorded which). The receptors were gathered from a male donor with ankylosing spondylitis. The CDR3 runs from the conserved cysteine through the conserved F or W. Each record gives: J gene, V gene, CDR3 length, CDR3 protein.

>TRBJ2-3|TRBV29-1|13
CSVGAVASDTQYF
>TRBJ2-7|TRBV2|18
CASRKPSAGDYTSYEQYF
>TRBJ2-7|TRBV29-1|12
CSGRDSTYEQYF
>TRBJ2-1|TRBV12-3/TRBV12-4|14
CASSPRGNRDEQFF
>TRBJ2-7|TRBV27|15
CASSLLGQASYEQYF
>TRBJ2-7|TRBV27|17
CASSLGWGRAVTYEQYF
>TRBJ2-5|TRBV7-2|16
CASSLAAGTGVETQYF
>TRBJ2-1|TRBV27|16
CASSLRIGLTGNEQFF
>TRBJ2-5|TRBV6-6|13
CASTQKGVETQYF
>TRBJ2-7|TRBV20-1|12
CSAAQTGSEQYF
>TRBJ2-5|TRBV28|11
CASSQDLAQYF
>TRBJ2-2|TRBV3-1|17
CASSRGIATRGTGELFF
>TRBJ2-1|TRBV27|15
CASSPGQGTWNEQFF
>TRBJ1-1|TRBV3-1|14
CASSHPGKGTEAFF
>TRBJ2-3|TRBV10-3|14
CAHSPGRDTDTQYF
>TRBJ1-6|TRBV20-1|14
CSARARTGDSPLHF
>TRBJ2-5|TRBV24-1|16
CATSDPRGETLETQYF
>TRBJ2-7|TRBV5-1|13
CASSLVRESEQYF
>TRBJ2-3|TRBV7-9|15
CASSSYGGITDTQYF
>TRBJ2-1|TRBV7-2|13
CASSIGPGNEQFF
>TRBJ2-1|TRBV2|16
CASSEARAGINDEQFF
>TRBJ2-3|TRBV20-1|15
CSARGVGTYTDTQYF
>TRBJ2-2|TRBV11-2|16
CASSHPGGGGTGELFF
>TRBJ2-7|TRBV3-1|17
CASSRLGAGGGSYEQYF
>TRBJ2-7|TRBV7-6|15
CASSLYTGTGYEQYF
>TRBJ2-1|TRBV5-6|14
CASYRGSSYNEQFF
>TRBJ2-1|TRBV5-8|15
CASSFKGAMNNEQFF
>TRBJ2-1|TRBV5-1|14
CASSTGDLDNEQFF
>TRBJ2-4|TRBV7-2|14
CASSPRGGEWIQYF
>TRBJ2-3|TRBV10-3|15
CAISQGQGNADTQYF
>TRBJ1-2|TRBV24-1|13
CATSSDSHYGYTF
>TRBJ2-6|TRBV12-3/TRBV12-4|15
CASSFYSGGANVLTF
>TRBJ2-4|TRBV7-2|16
CASSGNVGGRGNIQYF
>TRBJ2-1|TRBV18|13
CASSPRQLNEQFF
>TRBJ2-1|TRBV5-6|16
CASSLSSRQIYNEQFF
>TRBJ2-1|TRBV29-1|12
CSVESQPNEQFF
>TRBJ2-7|TRBV5-1|15
CASSTTGGPGYEQYF
>TRBJ1-1|TRBV29-1|13
CSVDYLMNTEAFF
>TRBJ1-2|TRBV6-5|14
CASSYNPRNYGYTF
>TRBJ1-3|TRBV4-2|13
CASSRTTGNTIYF
>TRBJ1-2|TRBV6-5|14
CASSLGKRNYGYTF
>TRBJ2-6|TRBV6-1|18
CASSEYPSGSSGANVLTF
>TRBJ2-1|TRBV11-2|14
CASSLGSVGREQFF
>TRBJ2-3|TRBV4-1|14
CASSQSRGSDTQYF
>TRBJ2-1|TRBV5-1|20
CASSLNPVGDPSSSYNEQFF
>TRBJ1-5|TRBV10-1|14
CASSDGAGAQPQHF
>TRBJ2-3|TRBV7-9|14
CASSLGAFSDTQYF
>TRBJ1-1|TRBV20-1|14
CSARTPGTGTEAFF
>TRBJ1-6|TRBV30|16
CAWNTPGAPDNSPLHF
>TRBJ2-3|TRBV24-1|17
CATSALGLAGITDTQYF
>TRBJ2-1|TRBV15|12
CATSRRGGEQFF
>TRBJ1-6|TRBV3-1|15
CASSLGWGSNSPLHF
>TRBJ2-3|TRBV15|22
CATSSGPGRTSGERTSTDTQYF
>TRBJ1-4|TRBV29-1|11
CSGYSGEKLFF
>TRBJ2-4|TRBV25-1|14
CASSEFGEYDIQYF
>TRBJ1-4|TRBV3-1|13
CASSQEPTGRLFF
>TRBJ2-3|TRBV7-2|15
CASSRGGRTADTQYF
>TRBJ1-1|TRBV5-1|16
CASSHRDRNPNTEAFF
>TRBJ1-5|TRBV5-1|16
CASSLEGGGSNQPQHF
>TRBJ1-1|TRBV27|15
CASSSGQGPNTEAFF